The 13 T cell receptor beta chains presented below share a single source sample, sequenced in a study of PD-1 blockade in mismatch repair-deficient tumors. TCRdb's table, derived via immunoSEQ multiplex PCR, lists solely in-frame clones and lacks some. The sample has 60,000 to 70,000 clones, roughly 88% seen once. This specimen consisted of peripheral blood, obtained 52 weeks after starting pembrolizumab. The receptor source for this set is an adult with mismatch repair-deficient cancer.

The chain couples TRBV9 to TRBJ2-3, with 8 positions matching TRBD2. The V gene's germline CDR1 is SGDLS and CDR2 YYNGEE. There are 14 residues in the CDR3. Germline trimming cut 5 bases from V and 6 bases from J; bases unmatched to any gene: 8. In DNA form, the CDR3 reads TGTGCCAGCAGTACTAGCGGTCGGGGGGATACGCAGTATTTT. This translates into CASSTSGRGDTQYF.

The chain recombines TRBV27 with TRBJ2-2; no firm D call. This CDR3 comprises 13 residues. Germline assignment: CDR1 MNHEY and CDR2 SMNVEV (reference sequence). V was clipped by 0 bases and J by 4 bases, with 3 bases between them. CDR3 sequence: CASSLSSTGELFF. CDR3 DNA: TGTGCCAGCAGTTTATCGAGCACCGGGGAGCTGTTTTTT.

The gene calls are TRBV10-2 and TRBJ1-2; 7 bases fit TRBD1. The CDR3 runs to 16 residues. Germline V gene lookup returns CDR1 WSHSY and CDR2 SAAADI. After removal of 6 bases from V and 4 bases from J, the junction contained 14 bases not matched to a gene. The CDR3: CASSAPRQGGVYGYTF. The CDR3, as DNA: TGCGCCAGCAGCGCCCCCAGACAGGGAGGCGTCTATGGCTACACCTTC.

The chain recombines TRBV6-5 with TRBJ2-3, with D possibly being TRBD2 (6 bases). Germline loops: CDR1 MNHEY, CDR2 SVGAGI. The V end was cut by 0 bases, the J end by 5 bases, with 15 bases between. There are 16 residues in the CDR3. The CDR3 is CASSYSPEGWRDTQYF. CDR3 in DNA: TGTGCCAGCAGTTACTCTCCGGAGGGTTGGAGAGATACGCAGTATTTT.

The rearrangement uses TRBV5-1 and TRBJ2-2; 13 bases match TRBD2. The CDR3 consists of 19 residues. Germline V gene lookup returns CDR1 SGHRS and CDR2 YFSETQ. J gave up 0 bases and V 7 bases, and 12 bases lay outside the gene matches. This CDR3 reads CASGLFPGTSGANTGELFF. The DNA of the CDR3 is TGCGCCAGCGGACTATTTCCCGGGACTAGCGGGGCGAACACCGGGGAGCTGTTTTTT.

V and J are TRBV6-5 and TRBJ2-7; D remains unclear. Per germline, CDR1 MNHEY and CDR2 SVGAGI. The CDR3 loop spans 15 amino acids. The ends were cut back, 0 bases at V and 0 bases at J, with 9 bases in the middle. The CDR3 coding sequence is TGTGCCAGCAGTTACTCCTCCAGTCCCTCCTACGAGCAGTACTTC. It is translated as CASSYSSSPSYEQYF.

This clone occurred a few times. The V and J genes are TRBV18 and TRBJ2-7; 12 bases are a match to TRBD2. V dropped 5 bases and J dropped 2; count of bases not matched to a gene: 4. Looked up from germline, CDR1 is KGHSH and CDR2 is LQKENI. The CDR3 is 15 amino acids. CDR3 DNA sequence: TGTGCCAGCTCAGGGGGACTAGCGGGCACCTACGAGCAGTACTTC. This codes for CASSGGLAGTYEQYF.

This clone was observed once. The chain carries TRBV6-5 and TRBJ2-2; D gene unclear. The CDR3 extends over 12 amino acids. Germline CDR1 MNHEY, CDR2 SVGAGI. V was trimmed by 5 bases and J by 7 bases, leaving 8 bases between them. DNA of the CDR3: TGTGCCAGCAGTCGGTTAAACGGGGAGCTGTTTTTT. Its translation: CASSRLNGELFF.

V is TRBV6-5 and J is TRBJ2-7, with D possibly matching TRBD1 (6 bases). CDR1 and CDR2 from the germline V gene are MNHEY and SVGAGI. V was pared by 6 bases and J by 6 bases, with 12 bases between. The CDR3 has 12 amino acids. The CDR3 nucleotides read TGTGCCAGCAGCCGCACAGGGTCCGAGCAGTACTTC. Its translation: CASSRTGSEQYF.

The chain uses TRBV4-2 and TRBJ2-7, with 8 bases lining up with TRBD2. The CDR3 length is 17 residues. J gave up 4 bases and V 0 bases, and 11 bases lay outside the gene matches. In germline, CDR1 is LGHNA, CDR2 YNFKEQ. The CDR3 DNA reads TGTGCCAGCAGCCAAGAGGAGAAGGGGACTAGTCTTTACGAGCAGTACTTC. Translation gives CASSQEEKGTSLYEQYF.

This clone was seen a single time. J is TRBJ2-2 and V is TRBV27, with D hard to call. Between the trimmed V and J ends, which lost 3 bases and 2 bases, there was a span of 13 bases. The CDR3 is made up of 16 amino acids. From germline, CDR1 is MNHEY and CDR2 SMNVEV (reference sequence). This CDR3 is CASSFVVGKNTGELFF. The CDR3 region has the DNA TGTGCCAGCAGTTTTGTCGTCGGTAAAAACACCGGGGAGCTGTTTTTT.

This clone appeared once. This sequence joins TRBV10-3 and TRBJ2-7, with D perhaps matching TRBD1 or TRBD2 (5 bases each). Trimming cost V 3 bases and J 0 bases, with 12 bases left between them. The CDR3 is 15 residues long. The germline CDR1 and CDR2 sequences are ENHRY and SYGVKD. CDR3 residues: CAISDGAGSSYEQYF. Written as DNA, the CDR3 is TGTGCCATCAGTGATGGGGCAGGGAGCTCCTACGAGCAGTACTTC.

CDR3 protein: CASRVFQGTGELFF. The CDR3 DNA follows: TGTGCCAGCAGGGTCTTTCAGGGCACCGGGGAGCTGTTTTTT. The J gene is TRBJ2-2, the V gene TRBV7-9; tentative D call: TRBD1 (5 bases). The CDR3 loop spans 14 amino acids. Germline V gene data show CDR1 as SEHNR and CDR2 as FQNEAQ (reference sequence). With 6 bases removed from V and 4 bases from J, the gap between germline ends came to 12 bases. The full variable domain, rest sourced from reference TRBV7-9 and TRBJ2-2, is DTGVSQNPRHKITKRGQNVTFRCDPISEHNRLYWYRQTLGQGPEFLTYFQNEAQLEKSRLLSDRFSAERPKGSFSTLEIQRTEQGDSAMYLCASRVFQGTGELFFGEGSRLTVL.